This T cell receptor (beta chain) was recovered during a study of tumor-infiltrating lymphocytes in primary liver carcinoma. Regarding the study as a whole: The overlap of tumor-adjacent and tumor-blood pairs was smaller than that of tumor region pairs.

Co-extraction yielded RNA and DNA from approximately 22-30 mg of unsorted bulk tissue. For this clonotype: Its antigen is still unknown.

The trim removed 0 bases at V and 2 bases at J, leaving 12 bases unmatched. Germline values: CDR1 SGHRS, CDR2 YFSETQ. The CDR3 has 18 residues. The input was 500 ng total RNA; TCR beta cDNA was made from it with a constant-region primer. Libraries of TCR beta came from three nested multiplex PCR rounds with slightly modified ARM-PCR. With TRBV1-TRBV30 forward primers and a C-beta reverse primer, the first two PCR rounds were run for 10 to 11 cycles each. TCRdb redid the calling of the multiplex PCR reads with MiXCR, one entry per CDR3 protein. The sample lists 99,000 or so distinct CDR3 sequences, 82% occurring once.

Sequencing was done on a sample of liver tumor tissue from sampling region 3. As for subset: tumor region T3, left-lateral pole. This receptor was identified in a man in his forties with primary liver carcinoma and hepatitis B virus infection. The V call is TRBV5-1, the J call TRBJ2-3; 7 bases are shared with TRBD2. CDR3 in amino acids: CASSLGLAGWSDTDTQYF. The CDR3 DNA follows: TGCGCCAGCAGCTTGGGACTAGCAGGATGGTCGGACACAGATACGCAGTATTTT.